The 17 T cell receptor beta chains below all came from one sample that was sequenced in a study of blood T cell repertoires in COVID-19. The table came from immunoSEQ multiplex PCR; TCRdb's copy has only in-frame clones and leaves some out. The sample yields 85,000 to 100,000 clones, around 80% seen once. What was sequenced was peripheral blood. All receptors derive from a middle-aged man who had recovered from COVID-19.

The chain employs TRBV3-1 (or the pseudogene TRBV3-2) and TRBJ2-3, with 7 positions matching TRBD2. This CDR3 has 15 amino acids. J was trimmed by 2 bases and V by 5 bases; bases with no gene match: 7. Per the germline V gene, CDR1 is LGHDT and CDR2 is YNNKEL (reference sequence). CDR3 amino acids: CASSVVRGNTDTQYF. The DNA for the CDR3 is TGTGCCAGCAGCGTAGTGCGGGGGAACACAGATACGCAGTATTTT.

This clone was detected only a few times. V and J are TRBV7-9 and TRBJ2-2; D is perhaps TRBD1 (6 bases). V shed 1 base and J shed 2 bases, with 14 bases lying between them. The germline V gene encodes CDR1 SEHNR and CDR2 FQNEAQ (reference sequence). This CDR3 has 17 amino acids. The CDR3, as DNA: TGTGCCAGCAGCTTAGATCAGTTGGGGGCAAACACCGGGGAGCTGTTTTTT. Its protein product is CASSLDQLGANTGELFF.

The DNA of the CDR3 is TGTGCCAGCAGTTTGGCCCGGGTGGACACTACCCCAGATACGCAGTATTTT. Amino acids: CASSLARVDTTPDTQYF. J is TRBJ2-3 and V is TRBV6-2 or TRBV6-3; the D gene is possibly TRBD1 (5 bases). Trimming cost V 4 bases and J 4 bases, with 21 bases left between them. The CDR3 has 17 residues. CDR1 and CDR2 from the germline V gene are MNHEY and SVGEGT.

The rearrangement links TRBV5-1 to TRBJ2-3; TRBD2 matches 11 bases. After removal of 4 bases from V and 4 bases from J, the junction contained 8 bases not matched to a gene. The CDR3 is 16 amino acids. The V gene's germline CDR1 is SGHRS and CDR2 YFSETQ. As DNA, the CDR3 is TGCGCCAGCAGCACCTTAGCGGGGGGGCAGGCAGATACGCAGTATTTT. Its translation is CASSTLAGGQADTQYF.

This clone was seen a handful of times. The CDR3 spells CASSEDSLSPLHF. DNA of the CDR3: TGTGCCAGCAGTGAGGACAGTTTATCACCCCTCCACTTT. This chain links TRBV6-4 with TRBJ1-6; possible D gene TRBD1, 6 bases. The germline gives CDR1 MRHNA, CDR2 SNTAGT. The CDR3 covers 13 residues. The V gene lost 3 bases and the J gene lost 10 bases, with 10 bases spanning the gap.

This clone was counted a single time. The V call is TRBV6-5, the J call TRBJ2-6, with D tentatively TRBD1 (6 bases). Germline values: CDR1 MNHEY, CDR2 SVGAGI. CDR3 length: 15 amino acids. V lost 6 bases and J lost 3, with 12 bases in between. CDR3 region: CASRPGVGGANVLTF. The CDR3 nucleotides are TGTGCCAGCAGACCAGGGGTGGGTGGGGCCAACGTCCTGACTTTC.

This clone showed up just a few times. This chain connects TRBV6-5 to TRBJ1-5, with 7 positions matching TRBD1. The germline V gene encodes CDR1 MNHEY and CDR2 SVGAGI. The CDR3 is made up of 14 amino acids. The V gene end was trimmed by 6 bases and the J gene end by 7 bases; junction bases not matched to a gene: 9. This chain's CDR3 is CASRGTGDWQPQHF. The CDR3 region has the DNA TGTGCCAGCAGGGGAACAGGGGACTGGCAGCCCCAGCATTTT.

This chain joins TRBV5-5 and TRBJ2-1; D is uncertain. The CDR3 loop spans 15 amino acids. CDR1 is SGHKS, CDR2 YYEKEE, per germline (reference sequence). Trimming cost V 0 bases and J 3 bases, with 10 bases left between them. CDR3 in DNA: TGTGCCAGCAGCTTGGCCCCAGGTCTCTACAATGAGCAGTTCTTC. The encoded protein is CASSLAPGLYNEQFF.

V and J are TRBV27 and TRBJ2-5, with 8 bases aligning to TRBD2. Looked up from germline, CDR1 is MNHEY and CDR2 is SMNVEV (reference sequence). The CDR3 runs to 15 residues. V was pared by 1 base and J by 3 bases, with 4 bases of the junction left unmatched. CDR3 sequence reads: CASSLFRGLEETQYF. The CDR3 bases are TGTGCCAGCAGTTTATTCCGGGGACTAGAAGAGACCCAGTACTTC.

This chain uses TRBV6-2 or TRBV6-3 with TRBJ2-7, with D maybe TRBD2 (5 bases). The V gene lost 6 bases and the J gene lost 6 bases, with 12 bases spanning the gap. The CDR3 consists of 12 residues. The germline CDR1 and CDR2 sequences are MNHEY and SVGEGT. The CDR3 reads CASSPAVLEQYF. The CDR3 nucleotides are TGTGCCAGCAGCCCAGCGGTCCTCGAGCAGTACTTC.

The chain has TRBV2 and TRBJ1-3, with a possible D match to TRBD1 (6 bases). Germline V gene data show CDR1 as SNHLY and CDR2 as FYNNEI. V was clipped by 10 bases and J by 0 bases, with 16 bases between them. The CDR3 runs 15 residues. CDR3 amino acids: CATQGLQVSGNTIYF. CDR3 nucleotide sequence: TGTGCCACCCAGGGGTTACAAGTCTCTGGAAACACCATATATTTT.

The chain combines TRBV19 with TRBJ1-5; possible D gene TRBD1, 5 bases. V was shortened by 4 bases and J by 1 base, with 14 bases between the two germline ends. Germline CDR1 is LNHDA and CDR2 is SQIVND (reference sequence). CDR3 length equals 16 residues. The CDR3 DNA follows: TGTGCCAGTAGTACCACCGGGGGGGGGAGCAATCAGCCCCAGCATTTT. This codes for CASSTTGGGSNQPQHF.

The CDR3 here is CASSHATGDGYEQYF. CDR3 DNA: TGTGCCAGCAGCCATGCTACAGGTGACGGCTACGAGCAGTACTTC. V and J are TRBV3-1 (or the pseudogene TRBV3-2) and TRBJ2-7; perhaps TRBD1 as D (5 bases). The CDR3 runs to 15 residues. Germline V gene data show CDR1 as LGHDT and CDR2 as YNNKEL (reference sequence). V lost 3 bases and J 3 bases, leaving 15 bases between the germline ends.

This CDR3 reads CASSPGGSSETQYF. CDR3 nucleotide sequence: TGCGCCAGCAGCCCGGGGGGCAGTTCGGAGACCCAGTACTTC. The chain uses TRBV5-1 and TRBJ2-5, with D tentatively TRBD2 (7 bases). Trimming removed 4 bases at V and 5 bases at J, with 15 bases between. CDR1 is SGHRS and CDR2 is YFSETQ in the germline V gene. The CDR3 has 14 residues.

This clone came up once. The chain uses TRBV6-6 and TRBJ2-7, with 8 bases lining up with TRBD1. V gave up 8 bases and J gave up 7 bases; unmatched junction bases: 10. CDR1 is MNHNY and CDR2 is SVGAGI in the germline V gene (reference sequence). This CDR3 contains 13 residues. The CDR3 region is CASWQDGQGEQYF. Here the CDR3 DNA reads TGTGCCAGCTGGCAAGACGGACAGGGAGAGCAGTACTTC.

The rearrangement uses TRBV3-1 (or the pseudogene TRBV3-2) and TRBJ1-6; no reliable D call. There are 18 residues in the CDR3. Germline lookup yields CDR1 LGHDT and CDR2 YNNKEL (reference sequence). The V end was cut by 0 bases, the J end by 2 bases, with 14 bases between. The CDR3 DNA is TGTGCCAGCAGCCAAGATCTGCGGGCAGAGACCTATAATTCACCCCTCCACTTT. Residues: CASSQDLRAETYNSPLHF.

This chain uses TRBV18 with TRBJ2-7; D may be TRBD1 (6 bases). This CDR3 spans 14 amino acids. CDR1 KGHSH and CDR2 LQKENI come from the germline V gene. Trimming took 5 bases from V and 3 from J, leaving 14 bases between them. The CDR3 coding sequence is TGTGCCAGCTCATCGTCTACAGGGTTCTACGAGCAGTACTTC. This translates into CASSSSTGFYEQYF.